This is a list of T cell receptor beta chains from one sample in a study of control samples from healthy donors and cancer patients. The assay was immunoSEQ multiplex PCR, and TCRdb's table has in-frame clones only and misses some. In the table there are approximately 120,000 clones, approximately 90% of which are singletons. The sample consisted of blood. Receptors originate from a human donor in good health. The donor label of this sample is uncertain. Both conserved end residues are part of each CDR3. Some rows have no size entry. The others give once, few or many, or a class for an expanded clone.

>TRBV10-3|TRBJ1-3|.
CAISEDLRGNTIYF
>TRBV18|TRBJ2-2|.
CASSPRPGQSNTGELFF
>TRBV6-5|TRBJ1-1|.
CASSYGRGFRTEAFF
>TRBV10-3|TRBJ1-1|.
CAISAGAGMGTEAFF
>TRBV12-3/TRBV12-4|TRBJ1-6|.
CATAGQRNSPLHF
>TRBV24-1|TRBJ2-7|once
CATSDTGPSSYEQYF
>TRBV5-6|.|.
CASSPPGSRPLETQYF
>TRBV19|TRBJ1-1|.
CASSLARGNTEAFF
>TRBV6-5|TRBJ2-3|.
CASSYSNGVGDTQYF
>TRBV5-6|TRBJ2-7|.
CASSLRRGLQLSGVYEQYF
>TRBV6-2/TRBV6-3|TRBJ2-1|.
CASSYSESSYNEQFF
>TRBV19|TRBJ2-3|.
CASSISGRSTDTQYF
>TRBV30|TRBJ2-1|once
CAWNTGTGNYNEQFF
>TRBV12-5|TRBJ1-6|.
CASGPQTDPNSPLHF
>TRBV5-1|TRBJ1-1|.
CASSHGTGGLGTEAFF
>TRBV28|TRBJ2-7|.
CASSSAGTGGYPRDEQYF
>TRBV9|TRBJ1-6|few
CASSVSPGQGNSPLHF
>TRBV6-2/TRBV6-3|TRBJ1-5|.
CASSPGQEAQPQHF
>TRBV5-8|TRBJ2-1|.
CASSPGLAGGKAYNEQFF
>TRBV7-3|TRBJ1-6|.
CASSFYFPDRVLNNSPLHF
>TRBV19|TRBJ2-2|.
CASSIIAREDGLRELFF
>TRBV5-6|TRBJ1-1|.
CASSLAVEAFF
>TRBV6-1|TRBJ2-7|.
CASSEEPGTGTYEQYF
>TRBV7-9|TRBJ1-6|.
CASSFRGRTLVNSPLHF
>TRBV7-2|TRBJ2-4|.
CASSLAPGQPGQYF
>TRBV19|TRBJ1-3|.
CASSVDRRARSSGNTIYF
>TRBV2|TRBJ1-5|once
CASRGQAYSNQPQHF
>TRBV30|TRBJ1-3|.
CAWDRGNTIYF
>TRBV6-6|TRBJ1-4|.
CASSSSDRRNEKLFF
>TRBV6-1|TRBJ2-7|.
CASSEGTGGTYEQYF
>TRBV6-1|TRBJ1-6|.
CASSDRTGGLHNSPLHF
>TRBV7-9|TRBJ1-6|few
CASSLSTPEGSPLHF
>TRBV27|TRBJ2-3|.
CASSLVGGSPDTQYF
>TRBV6-5|TRBJ1-4|once
CASRPPGQGREKLFF
>TRBV7-9|TRBJ2-1|.
CASSTTMGDEQFF
>TRBV4-1|TRBJ2-2|.
CASSQRSGEFPGELFF
>TRBV5-6|TRBJ1-1|few
CASSSNGQGASEAFF